The 15 T cell receptor beta chains listed next were all sequenced from one sample in a study of T cell repertoires in cytomegalovirus infection. One entry per CDR3 protein results from TCRdb running MiXCR on the reads. Here the sample spans under 350,000 distinct CDR3 sequences, roughly a tenth being singletons. Material for sequencing was PBMCs. The receptors were gathered from a human donor in good health (CMV status not recorded). Some clones in this sample may be carry-over from other donors' samples.

This clonotype appeared many times. The rearrangement links TRBV28 to TRBJ1-4; a possible D gene is TRBD1 (5 bases). This CDR3 has 15 residues. Germline V gives CDR1 MDHEN, CDR2 SYDVKM. Deletions cut 6 bases from V and 3 bases from J, with 14 bases between. The CDR3 spells CASRASGGSNEKLFF. The CDR3 coding sequence is TGTGCCAGCAGAGCCTCGGGGGGATCTAATGAAAAACTGTTTTTT.

This clonotype has a count of ten or more. The chain uses TRBV5-1 and TRBJ1-1; 8 positions agree with TRBD1. CDR3 length: 14 amino acids. The junction had 5 bases not matched to a gene; V was cut back by 7 bases and J by 0 bases. Germline CDR1 SGHRS, CDR2 YFSETQ. The CDR3 protein is CASGRQGMNTEAFF. The CDR3 region has the DNA TGCGCCAGCGGGAGACAGGGGATGAACACTGAAGCTTTCTTT.

Ten or more counts support this clonotype. The rearrangement uses TRBV28 and TRBJ2-5, with a weak D call TRBD1 (5 bases). The CDR3 runs 14 residues. Germline CDR1 is MDHEN and CDR2 is SYDVKM. Trimming stripped 3 bases from V and 0 bases from J, with 8 bases between. In nucleotides, the CDR3 is TGTGCCAGCAGTTTCCCAGGGAACCAAGAGACCCAGTACTTC. Translated, it gives CASSFPGNQETQYF. Variable domain in full (rest from reference TRBV28 and TRBJ2-5): DVKVTQSSRYLVKRTGEKVFLECVQDMDHENMFWYRQDPGLGLRLIYFSYDVKMKEKGDIPEGYSVSREKKERFSLILESASTNQTSMYLCASSFPGNQETQYFGPGTRLLVL.

In this sample, this clonotype turned up many times. This chain connects TRBV20-1 to TRBJ1-4; D uncertain. The germline CDR1 and CDR2 sequences are DFQATT and SNEGSKA (reference sequence). The CDR3 is 14 residues long. V lost 3 bases, J lost 0 bases, and 8 bases lay in between. CDR3 protein: CSASSGSTNEKLFF. DNA of the CDR3: TGCAGTGCTAGCTCCGGGTCAACTAATGAAAAACTGTTTTTT.

This clonotype came up many times. This chain joins TRBV24-1 and TRBJ2-5; D is possibly TRBD1 or TRBD2 (5 bases each). CDR1 is KGHDR and CDR2 is SFDVKD in the germline V gene. CDR3 size: 14 residues. V was trimmed by 4 bases and J by 2 bases, leaving 10 bases between them. The CDR3 here is CATSDPGRQETQYF. CDR3 nucleotide sequence: TGTGCCACCAGTGACCCGGGACGGCAAGAGACCCAGTACTTC.

This clonotype was recorded many times. V and J are TRBV14 and TRBJ2-7; TRBD1 might be the D (5 bases). CDR1 is SGHDN and CDR2 is FVKESK in the germline V gene. This CDR3 contains 15 residues. Between the trimmed V and J ends, which lost 0 bases and 0 bases, there was a span of 9 bases. The CDR3 loop reads CASSQEHRSSYEQYF. The CDR3 DNA sequence: TGTGCCAGCAGCCAAGAACACAGGAGCTCCTACGAGCAGTACTTC.

In nucleotides, the CDR3 is TGCAGCGTTGAGCTCGGGACTAGCGACTACAATGAGCAGTTCTTC. Translating it yields CSVELGTSDYNEQFF. This chain uses TRBV29-1 with TRBJ2-1; 10 nucleotides align to TRBD2. V dropped 3 bases and J dropped 3; count of bases not matched to a gene: 5. The CDR3 is 15 residues long. Germline loops: CDR1 SQVTM, CDR2 ANQGSEA.

This clonotype was seen only a few times. CDR3 sequence: CASRASRDEQYV. The DNA for the CDR3 is TGTGCCAGCAGAGCCAGCAGGGACGAGCAGTACGTC. This chain links TRBV2 with TRBJ2-7, with TRBD1 as a possible D gene (5 bases). CDR3 size: 12 residues. The V end was cut by 6 bases, the J end by 5 bases, with 11 bases between. Looked up from germline, CDR1 is SNHLY and CDR2 is FYNNEI.

This clonotype has more than one count but fewer than ten. CDR3 in DNA: TGCAGTGCTAGAACGGACGGAAGCTACAATGAGCAGTTCTTC. Its protein is CSARTDGSYNEQFF. The V call is TRBV20-1, the J call TRBJ2-1, with D unclear. Trimming shortened V by 2 bases and J by 3 bases, and 11 bases separated the two germline ends. CDR1 DFQATT and CDR2 SNEGSKA come from the germline V gene (reference sequence). This CDR3 region has 14 residues.

This clonotype was detected ten times or more. V usage is TRBV7-2 and J usage is TRBJ1-6, with D uncertain. The germline gives CDR1 SGHTA, CDR2 FQGNSA. CDR3 length: 12 residues. Trimming cost V 5 bases and J 9 bases, with 8 bases left between them. As DNA, the CDR3 is TGTGCCAGCAGCCCCCAGCGTTCACCCCTCCACTTT. Encoded protein: CASSPQRSPLHF.

Ten or more counts support this clonotype. The rearrangement joins TRBV7-3 to TRBJ2-5; D is perhaps TRBD1 or TRBD2 (5 bases each). Trimming removed 2 bases at V and 6 bases at J, with 7 bases between. The CDR3 is 12 residues long. CDR1 is SGHTA and CDR2 is FQGTGA in the germline V gene. The CDR3 nucleotides are TGTGCCAGCAGCTTACAGGGACAGACCCAGTACTTC. Translation: CASSLQGQTQYF.

This clonotype was seen many times. CDR3 protein: CASSQTDNEQFF. The CDR3, as DNA: TGTGCCAGCAGCCAGACGGACAATGAGCAGTTCTTC. The V call is TRBV7-9, the J call TRBJ2-1; D is uncertain. CDR3 length: 12 residues. The germline V and J ends were trimmed by 5 bases and 5 bases, with 7 bases remaining between them. In germline, CDR1 is SEHNR, CDR2 FQNEAQ (reference sequence).

This clonotype was recorded many times. The V call is TRBV7-8, the J call TRBJ1-1, with TRBD1 as a possible D gene (5 bases). V was clipped by 5 bases and J by 2 bases, with 15 bases between them. The CDR3 covers 15 residues. Germline V gives CDR1 SGHVS, CDR2 FQNEAQ. This CDR3 reads CASSALTGFNTEAFF. Written as DNA, the CDR3 is TGTGCCAGCAGCGCCCTAACAGGTTTTAACACTGAAGCTTTCTTT.

The rearrangement links TRBV20-1 to TRBJ1-2, with 7 bases that match TRBD1. CDR3 length: 15 residues. CDR1 and CDR2 (germline): DFQATT, SNEGSKA (reference sequence). The V segment lost 1 base and the J segment 0 bases; nucleotides outside the gene matches: 5. CDR3 residues: CSARGTGHSNYGYTF. For the CDR3, the DNA is TGCAGTGCTAGAGGGACAGGTCACTCTAACTATGGCTACACCTTC.

This clonotype was seen ten or more times. The chain uses TRBV7-2 and TRBJ1-5, with D unclear. In germline, CDR1 is SGHTA, CDR2 FQGNSA. The CDR3 contains 15 residues. V was pared by 4 bases and J by 7 bases, with 17 bases between. CDR3 in DNA: TGTGCCAGCAGCTATCTGGGAGTTTTAGGCCAGCCCCAGCATTTT. Its protein is CASSYLGVLGQPQHF.